These T cell receptor beta chains were read from a single sample in a study of neurological immune-mediated disorders. TCRdb independently ran MiXCR on the 5' RACE reads; one entry per CDR3 protein. This table holds under 100,000 distinct CDR3 sequences, about 4.3% found once. Source material: PBMCs. The receptors originated from a woman in her fifties or sixties with multiple sclerosis. Each CDR3 is given with its conserved first and last residue. The D gene is left open where the match is weak. Clone size, where shown, is once, few, many, or a class for clones that have expanded.

j_gene | abundance | d_gene | v_gene | CDR3nt | CDR3aa
TRBJ2-1 | many | TRBD2 | TRBV10-3 | TGTGCCATCAGTGAGTCGGGGACTAGCGGAGGTGAGCAGTTCTTC | CAISESGTSGGEQFF
TRBJ1-2 | many | NA | TRBV5-1 | TGCGCCAGCAGCCCCCGGAAAAGCTATGGCTACACCTTC | CASSPRKSYGYTF
TRBJ2-5 | NA | TRBD2 | TRBV19 | TGTGCCAGTAGTATGATTCGGGAGGGGGGTCGACAAGAGACCCAGTACTTC | CASSMIREGGRQETQYF
TRBJ1-2 | many | TRBD1 | TRBV27 | TGTGCCAGCAGACCCACAGGGGGCGGTGGCTACACCTTC | CASRPTGGGGYTF
TRBJ2-5 | many | TRBD1 | TRBV6-5 | TGTGCCAGCAGTTACTCTACAGGGGCGACCCAGTACTTC | CASSYSTGATQYF
TRBJ1-2 | many | NA | TRBV6-5 | TGTGCCAGCAGAAAAGACGGCTATGGCTACACCTTC | CASRKDGYGYTF
TRBJ1-6 | many | NA | TRBV25-1 | TGTGCCAGTTTCCTATCCTTTGGGGAGGACCCTAATTCACCCCTCCACTTT | CASFLSFGEDPNSPLHF
TRBJ2-3 | many | TRBD2 | TRBV20-1 | TGCAGTGCTAGAAGACTAGCGGGGCGCACAGATACGCAGTATTTT | CSARRLAGRTDTQYF
TRBJ2-3 | many | NA | TRBV12-3/TRBV12-4 | TGTGCCAGCAGTTTGGATTTATTCACAGATACGCAGTATTTT | CASSLDLFTDTQYF
TRBJ2-2 | many | NA | TRBV6-4 | TGTGCCAGCAGTGAAAGGGGTGTAGAATCCGGGGAGCTGTTTTTT | CASSERGVESGELFF
TRBJ1-2 | many | NA | TRBV5-1 | TGCGCCAGCAGCCAAGAAGGTACTGCTGGCGGCTACACCTTC | CASSQEGTAGGYTF
TRBJ2-5 | many | NA | TRBV4-2 | TGTGCCAGCAGCCAGAAGGACTCACAAGAGACCCAGTACTTC | CASSQKDSQETQYF
TRBJ2-7 | many | TRBD1 | TRBV11-2 | TGTGCCAGCAGCTCGGACAGGGGTTACGAGCAGTACTTC | CASSSDRGYEQYF
TRBJ2-7 | many | TRBD2 | TRBV20-1 | TGCAGTGCTAGCGCCCTAGCGGGGGGGGACCTTTACGAGCAGTACTTC | CSASALAGGDLYEQYF
TRBJ2-7 | NA | TRBD1 | TRBV30 | TGTGCCTGGAGCGGCACCGGGACAGGGTGGTACGAGCAGTACTTC | CAWSGTGTGWYEQYF
TRBJ2-1 | many | TRBD2 | TRBV20-1 | TGCAGTGCTAACACCGGGACTAGCGGGGGGGCCTTCTACAATGAGCAGTTCTTC | CSANTGTSGGAFYNEQFF
TRBJ1-5 | many | TRBD1 | TRBV20-1 | TGCAGTGCTCAGACAGGGTATAGCAATCAGCCCCAGCATTTT | CSAQTGYSNQPQHF
TRBJ2-2 | many | TRBD2 | TRBV20-1 | TGCAGTGCTACCCGATTGCTAGCGGAGGGCACCGGGGAGCTGTTTTTT | CSATRLLAEGTGELFF